Reported below is one T cell receptor beta chain. Its antigen is undetermined. Study-wide points: The TCR gene usage of tumor memory CD4+ T cells clustered together with blood and lymph node memory CD4+ cells and with lymph node naive CD4+ cells.

CDR3 length: 14 residues. Per the germline V gene, CDR1 is SGHTA and CDR2 is FQGTGA. Trimming pared 5 bases from V and 8 bases from J, leaving 16 bases between. Full-length variable regions came from constant-region reverse primers plus semi-nested Nested Universal Primer A PCR. TCRdb independently ran MiXCR on the 5' RACE reads; one entry per CDR3 protein. Of approximately 8,800 distinct CDR3 sequences in the sample, 30% to 40% were seen once. The TCR sequence derives from a female donor with breast cancer. The chain carries TRBV7-3 and TRBJ2-1; tentatively, D is TRBD2 (6 bases). Input material: tumor-infiltrating memory CD4+ T cells sorted from the breast tumor. Subset here: memory CD4+ T cells, CD4+CD45RO+CD25-. The CDR3 spells CASSHRLVDDEQFF. Here the CDR3 DNA reads TGTGCCAGCAGCCACAGACTAGTGGACGATGAGCAGTTCTTC.